This T cell receptor beta chain is drawn from a study of somatic mutations in cytotoxic T cells in rheumatoid arthritis. The CDR3 length is 13 residues. Germline CDR1 reads GTSNPN; CDR2 reads SVGIG (reference sequence). V lost 5 bases and J lost 8, with 16 bases in between. Sequencing was performed with immunoSEQ multiplex PCR; in TCRdb, only in-frame clones are kept and a portion is missing. The repertoire consists of roughly 10,000 clones, with roughly 80% occurring once and the leading ten covering about a fifth. Sequenced: CD8+ T cells sorted from blood. The chain joins TRBV30 to TRBJ2-1; D may be TRBD2 (6 bases). The sequence was collected from a man aged 45 to 65 in good health. The CDR3 DNA follows: TGTGCCTGGGCCCCCGGGAGTGGCTATGAGCAGTTCTTC. Translated, it gives CAWAPGSGYEQFF.